This T cell receptor beta chain was sequenced for a study of T cell changes during pregnancy in multiple sclerosis. This table comes from immunoSEQ multiplex PCR, and its TCRdb copy is limited to in-frame clones, with some not included. The table has 14,000 to 15,000 clones, 80% to 90% seen once. Deletions cut 4 bases from V and 2 bases from J, with 12 bases between. CDR3 length: 15 amino acids. Germline V gene data show CDR1 as SGHRS and CDR2 as YFSETQ. The sequence came from a female donor with multiple sclerosis, enrolled in a pregnancy study. The chain couples TRBV5-1 to TRBJ1-4; D is unresolved. Here the sequenced sample was CD8+ T cells from peripheral blood mononuclear cells, taken in the first trimester of pregnancy. The CDR3 DNA reads as TGCGCCAGCAGCGTCGAAGGGAGGACTAATGAAAAACTGTTTTTT. Encoded protein: CASSVEGRTNEKLFF.